Included here is one T cell receptor (beta chain) sequence, with context. V shed 4 bases, J shed 3 bases, and the junction held 6 bases outside the gene matches. The germline gives CDR1 MNHNS, CDR2 SASEGT. The CDR3 loop spans 15 amino acids. Profiling relied on immunoSEQ multiplex PCR, and the TCRdb table lists in-frame clones only, not all of them. Here the sample spans over a million clones, more than 95% being singletons. This sample was included in a study of shared clonotypes between healthy human individuals. Material: naive CD4+ T cells sorted from blood. The subset was: CD45RA+ positively selected. This receptor was obtained from a man in his thirties or forties in good health. V and J are TRBV6-1 and TRBJ1-5; 7 bases are shared with TRBD1. The CDR3 DNA is TGTGCCAGCAGTGCCCAGGGGGGGGACAATCAGCCCCAGCATTTT. The encoded protein is CASSAQGGDNQPQHF.